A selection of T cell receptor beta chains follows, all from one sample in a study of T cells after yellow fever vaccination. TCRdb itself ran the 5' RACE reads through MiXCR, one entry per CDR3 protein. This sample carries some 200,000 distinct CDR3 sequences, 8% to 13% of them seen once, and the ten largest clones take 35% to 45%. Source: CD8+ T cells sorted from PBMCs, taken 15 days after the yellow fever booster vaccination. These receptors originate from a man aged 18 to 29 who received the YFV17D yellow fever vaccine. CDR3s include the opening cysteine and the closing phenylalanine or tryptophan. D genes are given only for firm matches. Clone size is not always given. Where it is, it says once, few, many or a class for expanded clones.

CASSSRQAGLAYNEQFF	TGTGCCAGCAGCTCAAGACAGGCTGGGCTAGCCTACAATGAGCAGTTCTTC	-	17	many	TRBV7-6	TRBJ2-1
CASRRNTVAFF	TGTGCCAGCAGACGGAACACAGTAGCTTTCTTT	-	11	-	TRBV7-9	TRBJ1-1
CASSFRGAAQPQHF	TGTGCCAGCAGCTTTCGAGGGGCCGCTCAGCCCCAGCATTTT	-	14	-	TRBV13	TRBJ1-5
CASSYGTEADTQYF	TGTGCCAGCAGTTACGGGACAGAGGCAGATACGCAGTATTTT	TRBD1	14	few	TRBV6-5	TRBJ2-3
CASSQDLVLKTSYGYTF	TGCGCCAGCAGCCAAGATTTAGTCCTAAAAACCTCATATGGCTACACCTTC	-	17	-	TRBV4-1	TRBJ1-2
CASSLSSYYNEQFF	TGTGCCAGCAGCTTATCGTCCTACTACAATGAGCAGTTCTTC	-	14	-	TRBV7-9	TRBJ2-1
CASRPWTGGYGYTF	TGTGCCAGCAGACCCTGGACAGGGGGATATGGCTACACCTTC	TRBD1	14	-	TRBV12-3/TRBV12-4	TRBJ1-2
CASSSGGGDTEAFF	TGTGCCAGCAGCTCAGGGGGTGGGGACACTGAAGCTTTCTTT	TRBD1	14	many	TRBV5-8	TRBJ1-1
CASSLSRANQPQHF	TGTGCCAGCAGCTTGAGCAGGGCGAATCAGCCCCAGCATTTT	-	14	-	TRBV5-6	TRBJ1-5
CASSLRGITSEQYF	TGTGCCAGCAGTTTACGGGGAATTACCTCCGAGCAGTACTTC	-	14	many	TRBV27	TRBJ2-7
CASRRTSANTGELFF	TGTGCCAGCAGGCGTACTAGCGCGAACACCGGGGAGCTGTTTTTT	TRBD2	15	-	TRBV5-4	TRBJ2-2
CASSLEWGQGGYEQYF	TGTGCCAGCAGCTTGGAGTGGGGCCAGGGAGGATACGAGCAGTACTTC	-	16	-	TRBV5-5	TRBJ2-7
CASSAGWGLNTEAFF	TGTGCCAGCAGCGCTGGATGGGGCCTGAACACTGAAGCTTTCTTT	-	15	few	TRBV6-1	TRBJ1-1
CASSPRGTDVYEQYF	TGTGCCAGCAGCCCACGCGGGACGGACGTGTACGAGCAGTACTTC	-	15	-	TRBV7-9	TRBJ2-7
CASSSRVGEQFF	TGTGCCAGCAGTTCCAGGGTCGGCGAGCAGTTCTTC	-	12	-	TRBV6-6	TRBJ2-1
CASMLVLLEKLFF	TGTGCCAGCATGCTTGTCCTGTTGGAAAAACTGTTTTTT	-	13	-	TRBV2	TRBJ1-4
CASSPEAGGGFYGYTF	TGTGCCAGCAGCCCGGAGGCTGGGGGTGGCTTTTATGGCTACACCTTC	-	16	-	TRBV3-1	TRBJ1-2
CASSLFGGTSYEQYF	TGTGCCAGCAGCTTGTTCGGGGGGACCTCCTACGAGCAGTACTTC	TRBD2	15	-	TRBV11-2	TRBJ2-7
CASSPTRDGSTGELFF	TGCGCCAGCAGCCCCACCAGGGACGGGAGCACCGGGGAGCTGTTTTTT	-	16	-	TRBV5-1	TRBJ2-2
CASSFGVGTGELFF	TGTGCCAGCAGCTTTGGGGTCGGCACCGGGGAGCTGTTTTTT	-	14	-	TRBV7-9	TRBJ2-2
CASSPLGGELFF	TGTGCCAGCAGTCCCCTCGGCGGGGAGCTGTTTTTT	-	12	-	TRBV27	TRBJ2-2
CASSSFPGFYEQYF	TGTGCCAGCAGCTCCTTCCCTGGGTTCTACGAGCAGTACTTC	-	14	-	TRBV7-2	TRBJ2-7
CASSVGAGPAYEQYF	TGTGCCAGCAGTGTTGGGGCAGGTCCAGCCTACGAGCAGTACTTC	-	15	few	TRBV6-4	TRBJ2-7
CASGAPNLEGSKNIQYF	TGTGCTAGTGGTGCTCCCAATCTCGAGGGGTCCAAAAACATTCAGTACTTC	-	17	-	TRBV12-5	TRBJ2-4
CASSFSIAKNIQYF	TGTGCCAGCAGTTTTTCAATAGCCAAAAACATTCAGTACTTC	-	14	few	TRBV6-2/TRBV6-3	TRBJ2-4
CASSLSLAGITDTQYF	TGTGCCAGCAGCTTATCGCTAGCGGGGATCACAGATACGCAGTATTTT	TRBD2	16	-	TRBV13	TRBJ2-3
CAISESDTSYDEQFF	TGTGCCATCAGTGAGTCGGACACATCTTACGATGAGCAGTTCTTC	-	15	few	TRBV10-3	TRBJ2-1
CASSYSVLQPQHF	TGTGCCAGCAGTTACTCGGTGCTTCAGCCCCAGCATTTT	-	13	-	TRBV6-5	TRBJ1-5
CASSPEGGRTDTQYF	TGTGCCAGCAGCCCCGAAGGGGGACGCACAGATACGCAGTATTTT	-	15	-	TRBV7-6	TRBJ2-3
CASSLFGGGGNQPQHF	TGTGCCAGCAGTTTATTTGGAGGGGGCGGCAATCAGCCCCAGCATTTT	TRBD1	16	few	TRBV28	TRBJ1-5
CASSLSGGGYNEQFF	TGTGCCAGCAGTCTTTCAGGGGGCGGGTACAATGAGCAGTTCTTC	TRBD1	15	-	TRBV12-3/TRBV12-4	TRBJ2-1
CASGEDYGYTF	TGCGCCAGCGGCGAGGACTATGGCTACACCTTC	-	11	many	TRBV5-1	TRBJ1-2